This entry is about one T cell receptor (beta chain). The entry originates in a study of T cell changes during pregnancy in multiple sclerosis. Germline V lookup: CDR1 SGHRS, CDR2 YFSETQ. The trim removed 6 bases at V and 1 base at J, leaving 8 bases unmatched. The CDR3 is made up of 15 amino acids. Profiled with immunoSEQ multiplex PCR; TCRdb holds only in-frame clones, not every one. This table holds about 39,000 clones, 85% to 95% found once. The sample consisted of CD4+ T cells from peripheral blood mononuclear cells, taken after pregnancy. The rearrangement links TRBV5-1 to TRBJ1-1; TRBD1 matches at 8 bases. The TCR sequence derives from a female donor with multiple sclerosis, enrolled in a pregnancy study. The CDR3 protein is CASISTGQGNTEAFF. The CDR3 region has the DNA TGCGCCAGCATTTCCACCGGACAGGGGAACACTGAAGCTTTCTTT. The full variable domain, its missing parts supplied by reference TRBV5-1 and TRBJ1-1, is KAGVTQTPRYLIKTRGQQVTLSCSPISGHRSVSWYQQTPGQGLQFLFEYFSETQRNKGNFPGRFSGRQFSNSRSEMNVSTLELGDSALYLCASISTGQGNTEAFFGQGTRLTVV.